This paragraph reports one T cell receptor beta chain. Seattle-derived patients entered the study during active infection and were followed longitudinally. This CDR3 region has 14 residues. Germline trimming cut 5 bases from V and 5 bases from J; bases unmatched to any gene: 6. The germline V gene encodes CDR1 SEHNR and CDR2 FQNEAQ (reference sequence). This sample stems from a study of blood T cell repertoires in COVID-19. Study-wide context: From the United States, Italy and Spain came samples of acute and convalescent COVID-19.

Per the study methods: The assay estimated nucleated cells by amplifying reference gene primers. Libraries were prepared by immunoSEQ multiplex PCR; TCRdb keeps only in-frame clonotypes and omits some of them. That table gives V, J and clone size, and the DNA gave D and trimming. The sample holds roughly 180,000 clones, 70% to 90% seen once. Sequencing was performed on peripheral blood. The clonotype originates from a woman aged 50 to 60 with COVID-19, enrolled during active disease. The V gene is TRBV7-9, the J gene TRBJ2-5, with 9 bases lining up with TRBD1. This CDR3 reads CASSQGQGKETQYF. The CDR3 nucleotides read TGTGCCAGCAGCCAGGGACAGGGAAAGGAGACCCAGTACTTC.